This paragraph covers one TCR beta chain sequence. Its antigen is unidentified. Primers for the PCR totalled 60 Vbeta and 13 Jbeta. Using immunoSEQ multiplex PCR, the repertoire was profiled, and TCRdb retains in-frame clones only, with some absent. The data include 150,000 to 200,000 clones; the top ten clones carry around 0.8%. The data derive from a study of cytomegalovirus exposure and HLA in healthy donors. Findings of the study overall: Owing to their indistinguishability, certain V segments, notably TRBV6-2 and TRBV6-3, were excluded. A list of about 160 TCR beta chains associated with cytomegalovirus was given. When a later analysis was performed, an Asian-associated ancestry cluster reportedly had fewer N-insertions than the approximately 600-donor mean.

There are 13 residues in the CDR3. Germline CDR1 and CDR2: MDHEN and SYDVKM. Trimming removed 6 bases from V and 2 bases from J; junction bases left unmatched: 2. The sequence derives from a woman aged 18-29 years in good health and CMV-seropositive. The sample was PBMCs. The rearrangement joins TRBV28 to TRBJ2-7; 9 positions agree with TRBD1. CDR3 residues: CASRTGGAYEQYF. The DNA for the CDR3 is TGTGCCAGCAGGACAGGGGGTGCCTACGAGCAGTACTTC.